Listed below are T cell receptor beta chains from one sample, sequenced in a study of beta chain features in type 1 diabetes. Method: immunoSEQ multiplex PCR; TCRdb's copy keeps in-frame clones and lacks some. The sample has about 700,000 clones, around an eighth seen once. Sequenced material: naive CD4+ T cells from blood. These receptors were collected from a man younger than 35 with type 1 diabetes. The CDR3 runs from the conserved cysteine through the conserved F or W. D genes are given only for firm matches.

>TRBJ2-2|.|TRBV7-9
CASSLSGTSNTGELFF
>TRBJ1-5|TRBD1|TRBV2
CASIGTGFNQPQHF
>TRBJ2-4|TRBD2|TRBV6-5
CASSLRGGRQNIQYF
>TRBJ2-7|.|TRBV7-9
CASTFGSYEQYF
>TRBJ2-3|TRBD2|TRBV7-8
CASSPLVSGGALADTQYF
>TRBJ2-3|TRBD1|TRBV7-9
CASSPRGQGSSSTDTQYF
>TRBJ1-2|.|TRBV6-1
CASSEHGLRGYTF
>TRBJ1-5|.|TRBV10-3
CAISEGSSRQPQHF
>TRBJ1-2|.|TRBV28
CASSPPTGNYGYTF
>TRBJ2-7|TRBD1|TRBV5-6
CASSHPDRVWSSYEQYF
>TRBJ2-3|.|TRBV10-3
CAISGRDIGTDTQYF
>TRBJ1-1|.|TRBV30
CAWSGGYEAFF
>TRBJ2-5|.|TRBV7-2
CASSLWSGGQETQYF
>TRBJ2-1|TRBD2|TRBV7-7
CASSSGLAGGREQFF
>TRBJ2-1|TRBD1|TRBV15
CATGQGAPNEQFF
>TRBJ2-6|TRBD1|TRBV18
CASSPGQEFGANVLTF
>TRBJ2-1|.|TRBV28
CASSFDGGASNEQFF
>TRBJ2-3|.|TRBV7-2
CASSPSGPATDTQYF
>TRBJ1-1|.|TRBV10-3
CAISWDIMNTEAFF
>TRBJ1-1|TRBD1|TRBV6-5
CASSGGQGNTEAFF
>TRBJ2-3|TRBD2|TRBV2
CASSYSGGATDTQYF
>TRBJ1-1|.|TRBV5-6
CASSSDKNTEAFF
>TRBJ1-2|.|TRBV6-1
CASSGTGSANYGYTF
>TRBJ1-5|.|TRBV2
CASSSSGPNQPQHF
>TRBJ1-4|TRBD1|TRBV5-4
CASSTAGGAEKLFF
>TRBJ2-5|.|TRBV7-7
CASSFGQGQGETQYF
>TRBJ2-5|.|TRBV4-1
CASSQDSPPRETQYF
>TRBJ2-2|.|TRBV6-5
CASSYSYFTGELFF
>TRBJ1-1|.|TRBV10-3
CAISESELLMNTEAFF
>TRBJ2-7|.|TRBV2
CASTLGSYEQYF
>TRBJ1-2|.|TRBV30
CAWVGGPADGYTF
>TRBJ2-1|.|TRBV5-4
CASSYKGRAQSEQFF
>TRBJ1-2|.|TRBV2
CASSRWGLNYGYTF